The 22 T cell receptor beta chains below come from one sample, sequenced in a study of a mutant IDH1 vaccine in newly diagnosed glioma. Time point specified: baseline, week 1 (first vaccination visit). Treatment noted: pre-vaccination baseline after standard-of-care therapy. This table comes from immunoSEQ multiplex PCR, and its TCRdb copy is limited to in-frame clones, with some not included. The table records tens of thousands of clones, approximately 80% of them present only once. The sequencing here drew on PBMCs, taken from a glioma patient treated with radiotherapy, temozolomide or both. These receptors all stem from a man aged 35 to 55 with glioma. Some clones in this sample may be carry-over from other donors' samples.

This chain uses TRBV9 with TRBJ1-2, with D perhaps TRBD1 (5 bases). The V gene lost 3 bases and the J gene lost 5 bases, with 11 bases spanning the gap. Germline lookup yields CDR1 SGDLS and CDR2 YYNGEE. The CDR3 is 13 amino acids. CDR3 DNA: TGTGCCAGCAGCGACGGACCAGGGTATGGCTACACCTTC. Residues: CASSDGPGYGYTF.

The chain recombines TRBV2 with TRBJ2-2; no firm D call. With 3 bases removed from V and 0 bases from J, the gap between germline ends came to 8 bases. This CDR3 comprises 15 residues. Germline V CDR1 and CDR2: SNHLY, FYNNEI. CDR3 nucleotide sequence: TGTGCCAGCAGTGATTCCGTCTCGAACACCGGGGAGCTGTTTTTT. It encodes CASSDSVSNTGELFF.

This chain joins TRBV19 and TRBJ1-5; TRBD1 agrees at 7 bases. Germline V gene data show CDR1 as LNHDA and CDR2 as SQIVND (reference sequence). With 8 bases clipped from V and 6 bases from J, the junction kept 7 bases outside the gene matches. This CDR3 region has 13 residues. Written as DNA, the CDR3 is TGTGCCAGTGGCAACAGGGGAGGTCAGCCCCAGCATTTT. Protein sequence: CASGNRGGQPQHF.

The rearrangement links TRBV7-8 to TRBJ1-5; D is ambiguous. The V gene's germline CDR1 is SGHVS and CDR2 FQNEAQ. The CDR3 totals 13 residues. Trimming left V 5 bases short and J 7 bases short, with 12 bases between. The CDR3 protein is CASSDMPGQPQHF. The CDR3 DNA reads TGTGCCAGCAGCGATATGCCGGGCCAGCCCCAGCATTTT.

The chain has TRBV7-2 and TRBJ1-1; no clear D. V was pared by 2 bases and J by 11 bases, with 12 bases between. Germline values: CDR1 SGHTA, CDR2 FQGNSA. The length of the CDR3 is 12 residues. CDR3 in amino acids: CASSLYANKAFF. CDR3 in DNA: TGTGCCAGCAGCTTATACGCTAATAAGGCTTTCTTT.

The gene calls are TRBV10-2 and TRBJ1-5; D might be TRBD1 (5 bases). The V gene's germline CDR1 is WSHSY and CDR2 SAAADI. This CDR3 contains 13 residues. The V gene lost 6 bases and the J gene lost 4 bases, with 10 bases spanning the gap. CDR3 sequence reads: CASRGALNQPQHF. In nucleotides, the CDR3 is TGCGCCAGCAGAGGGGCTCTAAATCAGCCCCAGCATTTT.

The sample holds one count of this clone. V gene TRBV29-1 combines with J gene TRBJ2-7; D unclear. CDR1 SQVTM and CDR2 ANQGSEA come from the germline V gene. This CDR3 contains 11 residues. Trimming pared 4 bases from V and 6 bases from J, leaving 10 bases between. CDR3 residues: CSVGTATEQYF. The CDR3 DNA sequence: TGCAGCGTTGGCACAGCAACCGAGCAGTACTTC.

The chain links TRBV5-4 to TRBJ2-2, with D possibly TRBD2 on 7 matching bases. CDR1 is SGHNT, CDR2 YYREEE, per germline (reference sequence). V lost 4 bases, J lost 6 bases, and 25 bases lay in between. The CDR3 has 18 amino acids. In DNA form, the CDR3 reads TGTGCCAGCAGCCCGGATCCCCCCGGCGGGGGCTCCGCCGGGGAGCTGTTTTTT. Residues: CASSPDPPGGGSAGELFF. The entire variable domain, with the rest obtained from reference TRBV5-4 and TRBJ2-2, is as follows: ETGVTQSPTHLIKTRGQQVTLRCSSQSGHNTVSWYQQALGQGPQFIFQYYREEENGRGNFPPRFSGLQFPNYSSELNVNALELDDSALYLCASSPDPPGGGSAGELFFGEGSRLTVL.

In DNA form, the CDR3 reads TGTGCCAGCAGTCTAAGGGTGTCTATCGGCGGGGAGCTGTTTTTT. Amino acid sequence: CASSLRVSIGGELFF. The chain joins TRBV2 to TRBJ2-2; no definite D call. CDR1 and CDR2 (germline): SNHLY, FYNNEI. Between the trimmed V and J ends, which lost 5 bases and 7 bases, there was a span of 17 bases. The CDR3 is 15 residues long.

This clone has only a few counts. The chain employs TRBV2 and TRBJ2-6; D unclear. The germline V gene encodes CDR1 SNHLY and CDR2 FYNNEI. V lost 3 bases, J lost 2 bases, and 5 bases lay in between. This CDR3 has 14 amino acids. In nucleotides, the CDR3 is TGTGCCAGCAGTGAGGTGACTGGGGCCAACGTCCTGACTTTC. It specifies CASSEVTGANVLTF.

This chain uses TRBV30 with TRBJ1-6; TRBD1 matches 10 bases. The CDR3 has 13 residues. From germline, CDR1 is GTSNPN and CDR2 SVGIG (reference sequence). J was trimmed by 10 bases and V by 4 bases; bases with no gene match: 4. CDR3 nucleotides: TGTGCCTGGATAGGACAGGGGGACTCACCCCTCCACTTT. As protein: CAWIGQGDSPLHF.

The gene calls are TRBV4-2 and TRBJ2-3; TRBD1 is a possible D gene (5 bases). CDR1 is LGHNA and CDR2 is YNFKEQ in the germline V gene. Trimming removed 3 bases at V and 2 bases at J, with 9 bases between. The CDR3 is made up of 14 amino acids. In DNA form, the CDR3 reads TGTGCCAGCAGCCAGGGGCCTTTCACAGATACGCAGTATTTT. This gives the protein CASSQGPFTDTQYF.

V usage is TRBV6-5 and J usage is TRBJ1-5, with D possibly TRBD1 on 5 matching bases. Trimming cost V 5 bases and J 6 bases, with 14 bases left between them. This CDR3 is 14 amino acids long. Germline V lookup: CDR1 MNHEY, CDR2 SVGAGI. The CDR3 sequence: CASSEVSQGQPQHF. In nucleotides, the CDR3 is TGTGCCAGCAGTGAGGTTTCGCAGGGTCAGCCCCAGCATTTT.

V and J are TRBV6-1 and TRBJ2-7; TRBD2 is a possible D gene (5 bases). Germline V lookup: CDR1 MNHNS, CDR2 SASEGT. Trimming left V 6 bases short and J 0 bases short, with 6 bases between. The CDR3 runs to 12 residues. CDR3 nucleotides: TGTGCCAGCAGCGGGATCTCCTACGAGCAGTACTTC. It translates to CASSGISYEQYF.

V and J are TRBV14 and TRBJ1-4; TRBD1 matches at 8 bases. CDR1 and CDR2 from the germline V gene are SGHDN and FVKESK. This CDR3 contains 16 residues. V shed 4 bases and J 2 bases; nucleotides not matched to a gene: 6. The CDR3 DNA is TGTGCCAGCAGCCGGACAGGGAGGTCGACTAATGAAAAACTGTTTTTT. Its protein is CASSRTGRSTNEKLFF.

The chain joins TRBV6-5 to TRBJ1-1, with D uncertain. V was cut by 2 bases and J by 0 bases, with 13 bases left in between. The CDR3 has 16 amino acids. Germline loops: CDR1 MNHEY, CDR2 SVGAGI. This CDR3 is CASSYLPASMNTEAFF. The CDR3 DNA sequence: TGTGCCAGCAGTTACCTGCCAGCATCCATGAACACTGAAGCTTTCTTT.

The rearrangement joins TRBV2 to TRBJ2-6, with D tentatively TRBD1 or TRBD2 (5 bases each). V lost 7 bases and J 4 bases, leaving 14 bases between the germline ends. Germline loops: CDR1 SNHLY, CDR2 FYNNEI. The CDR3 totals 15 residues. Written as DNA, the CDR3 is TGTGCCAGCACCTCGGGACGGGACGGGGCCAACGTCCTGACTTTC. Translating it yields CASTSGRDGANVLTF.

The chain uses TRBV10-3 and TRBJ1-4; TRBD1 matches at 7 bases. CDR1 and CDR2 from the germline V gene are ENHRY and SYGVKD. The V and J ends lost 8 bases and 3 bases, in that order; junction bases with no gene match: 6. The CDR3 length is 14 residues. This chain's CDR3 is CAISPGQSNEKLFF. The CDR3, as DNA: TGTGCCATCTCGCCGGGACAGTCTAATGAAAAACTGTTTTTT.

A few counts support this clone. The chain has TRBV30 and TRBJ2-3, with 9 positions matching TRBD2. CDR1 is GTSNPN and CDR2 is SVGIG in the germline V gene (reference sequence). This CDR3 is 17 amino acids long. V dropped 2 bases and J dropped 2; count of bases not matched to a gene: 11. This CDR3 reads CAWSPPGTSKPTDTQYF. As DNA, the CDR3 is TGTGCCTGGAGTCCCCCCGGGACTAGCAAGCCCACAGATACGCAGTATTTT.

V and J are TRBV5-1 and TRBJ2-2; D is unresolved. The germline CDR1 and CDR2 sequences are SGHRS and YFSETQ. The CDR3 runs to 15 residues. V was shortened by 0 bases and J by 3 bases, with 9 bases between the two germline ends. CDR3 DNA: TGCGCCAGCAGCTTGGAACACCCTTACACCGGGGAGCTGTTTTTT. Translation: CASSLEHPYTGELFF.

The chain has TRBV5-4 and TRBJ2-2; possibly TRBD2 for D (5 bases). This CDR3 is built from 15 residues. Looked up from germline, CDR1 is SGHNT and CDR2 is YYREEE (reference sequence). Trimming cost V 0 bases and J 5 bases, with 11 bases left between them. CDR3 DNA: TGTGCCAGCAGCTTGGGGGCAGGAGGTACCGGGGAGCTGTTTTTT. Translation gives CASSLGAGGTGELFF.

The chain combines TRBV19 with TRBJ1-1, with D possibly TRBD1 on 5 matching bases. The germline CDR1 and CDR2 sequences are LNHDA and SQIVND (reference sequence). The CDR3 is 15 residues long. Trimming shortened V by 7 bases and J by 5 bases, and 20 bases separated the two germline ends. CDR3 DNA: TGTGCCAGTATCCGCCCGGGCGGGGGGGGTACTGAAGCTTTCTTT. Its translation is CASIRPGGGGTEAFF.